Listed below are T cell receptor beta chains from one sample, sequenced in a study of blood T cell repertoires in COVID-19. Libraries were prepared by immunoSEQ multiplex PCR; TCRdb keeps only in-frame clonotypes and omits some of them. Of fewer than 100,000 clones in the sample, about nine tenths are singletons; the top ten hold approximately 46%. The sequencing input was peripheral blood. The receptors were sampled from a human donor in a cohort sampled during active COVID-19. CDR3s include the opening cysteine and the closing phenylalanine or tryptophan. The D gene is left open where the match is weak. Clone size is given for some rows only: seen once, a few or many times, or a class if the clone is expanded.

d_gene,j_gene,abundance,v_gene,CDR3nt,CDR3aa
.,TRBJ1-1,.,TRBV6-1,TGTGCCAGCAGTGAACAGGTAAACACTGAAGCTTTCTTT,CASSEQVNTEAFF
.,TRBJ1-2,.,TRBV30,TGTGCCTGGAGTGGAGCTCTCTATGGCTACACCTTC,CAWSGALYGYTF
TRBD1,TRBJ1-6,.,TRBV3-1/TRBV3-2,TGTGCCAGCAGCTCCCGGGACAGCGCATCCTATAATTCACCCCTCCACTTT,CASSSRDSASYNSPLHF
TRBD1,TRBJ2-1,.,TRBV5-1,TGCGCCAGCAGCGATTCAGGGGGAAATGAGCAGTTCTTC,CASSDSGGNEQFF
.,TRBJ2-5,.,TRBV6-2/TRBV6-3,TGTGCCAGCAGTTACTCACCCCCCCAGGGCGTGGAGACCCAGTACTTC,CASSYSPPQGVETQYF
TRBD2,TRBJ2-7,.,TRBV5-1,TGCGCCAGCAGCTTAACTAGCGGCGACTCCTACGAGCAGTACTTC,CASSLTSGDSYEQYF
.,TRBJ1-6,.,TRBV4-2,TGTGCCAGCAGCCAAGATATAAACTCCGGCCGGGGCTCCTATAATTCACCCCTCCACTTT,CASSQDINSGRGSYNSPLHF
.,TRBJ2-5,.,TRBV9,TGTGCCAGCAGCGTAGATGCGGGGGAGACCCAGTACTTC,CASSVDAGETQYF
.,TRBJ2-5,.,TRBV3-1/TRBV3-2,TGTGCCAGCCGAGGTTTCAGGGATGAGACCCAGTACTTC,CASRGFRDETQYF
TRBD2,TRBJ2-3,.,TRBV2,TGTGCCAGCAGGGTACCGGGACTAGCGGGAGCCAGCACAGATACGCAGTATTTT,CASRVPGLAGASTDTQYF
.,TRBJ2-7,.,TRBV5-1,TGCGCCAGCAGTCCTACTCCTCCGCACTACGAGCAGTACTTC,CASSPTPPHYEQYF
.,TRBJ2-2,once,TRBV6-5,TGTGCCGGCCGGGACACGGATTCGACCGGGGAGCTGTTTTTT,CAGRDTDSTGELFF
TRBD1,TRBJ1-2,once,TRBV30,TGTGCCTGGAGAGAGGGGGCGCCTGGTGGCTACACCTTC,CAWREGAPGGYTF
TRBD1,TRBJ1-2,.,TRBV28,TGTGCCAGCAGTTGGACAGGGAACTATGGCTACACCTTC,CASSWTGNYGYTF
.,TRBJ2-2,.,TRBV24-1,TGTGCCACCAGTGATACGAGATTTAACACCGGGGAGCTGTTTTTT,CATSDTRFNTGELFF
TRBD2,TRBJ2-3,.,TRBV19,TGTGCCAGTAGTAACAGCGGGAGTTCGGGCACAGATACGCAGTATTTT,CASSNSGSSGTDTQYF
.,TRBJ2-6,once,TRBV3-1/TRBV3-2,TGTGCCAGCAGCCCGACGTTTGGGCGGACAGTTGGGGCCAACGTCCTGACTTTC,CASSPTFGRTVGANVLTF
.,TRBJ1-1,.,TRBV5-4,TGTGCCAGCAGCCTTGACACGAACACTGAAGCTTTCTTT,CASSLDTNTEAFF
.,TRBJ2-7,few,TRBV5-1,TGCGCCAGCAGCATCCAGGGGTTTGGGGAGCAGTACTTC,CASSIQGFGEQYF
TRBD1,TRBJ1-1,.,TRBV7-2,TGTGCCAGCAGCTTACGGGACAGGGGTACAGCTTTCTTT,CASSLRDRGTAFF
.,TRBJ2-7,.,TRBV19,TGTGCCAGTAGTAGCGGGAACACCTACGAGCAGTACTTC,CASSSGNTYEQYF
TRBD2,TRBJ2-7,.,TRBV3-1/TRBV3-2,TGTGCCAGCAGCCAAGACGGACTAGCGAGAAGTAAGGACTTC,CASSQDGLARSKDF
.,TRBJ1-1,.,TRBV16,TGTGCCAGCAGCCAATCTGATGGGACAGAAGCTTTCTTT,CASSQSDGTEAFF
TRBD2,TRBJ2-7,.,TRBV9,TGTGCCAGCAGCAGGGGACTAGTCTCCTACGAGCAGTACTTC,CASSRGLVSYEQYF
.,TRBJ1-1,once,TRBV15,TGTGCCACCAGCAGGTACCAGGAAAACACTGAAGCTTTCTTT,CATSRYQENTEAFF
.,TRBJ2-7,.,TRBV15,TGTGCCACCAGCAGAGGTCCAGGCCCCTACGAGCAGTACTTC,CATSRGPGPYEQYF
.,TRBJ1-2,.,TRBV16,TGTGCCAGCAGCCAATCAGGGCAGGGAATCATCTATGGCTACACCTTC,CASSQSGQGIIYGYTF
TRBD1,TRBJ2-3,.,TRBV5-4,TGTGCCAGCAGCCGGGACCAGGGGGTACATACGCAGTATTTT,CASSRDQGVHTQYF
.,TRBJ2-5,few,TRBV18,TGTGCCAGCTCACTTCAATTGGAGGCTCAAGAGACCCAGTACTTC,CASSLQLEAQETQYF
.,TRBJ1-2,.,TRBV30,TGTGCCTACCAGACTCTAGTTTATGGCTACACCTTC,CAYQTLVYGYTF
.,TRBJ1-4,.,TRBV30,TGTGCCTGGAGCAGGGGCAGGGTGGGTGAAAAACTGTTTTTT,CAWSRGRVGEKLFF
.,TRBJ2-1,once,TRBV27,TGTGCCAGCAGTTTATCCCCTTTCTACAATGAGCAGTTCTTC,CASSLSPFYNEQFF
TRBD2,TRBJ2-2,.,TRBV6-6,TGTGCCAGCAGCCTCGGGGGGGGCACCGGGGAGCTGTTTTTT,CASSLGGGTGELFF
TRBD1,TRBJ1-2,few,TRBV5-1,TGCGCCAGCAGCTGGGACAGGCCTCGGGGCTACACCTTC,CASSWDRPRGYTF
.,TRBJ1-2,.,TRBV12-3/TRBV12-4,TGTGCCAGCAGTATGTCAGGATACGGCTACACCTTC,CASSMSGYGYTF
.,TRBJ2-7,.,TRBV30,TGTGCCTGGAGTCCAGGGAAAAGCTACGAGCAGTACTTC,CAWSPGKSYEQYF
TRBD1,TRBJ1-1,.,TRBV28,TGTGCCAGCAGCTTGAGGGGGCTCGGGAACACTGAAGCTTTCTTT,CASSLRGLGNTEAFF
TRBD1,TRBJ1-6,.,TRBV6-5,TGTGCCAGCAGTTACGGGACAGGGGGCTCTTCACCCCTCCACTTT,CASSYGTGGSSPLHF
TRBD2,TRBJ2-1,.,TRBV19,TGTGCCAGTAGCCCTAGCGGGGGTGGCAATGAGCAGTTCTTC,CASSPSGGGNEQFF
TRBD1,TRBJ2-7,.,TRBV19,TGTGCCAGTAGTGACAGGGGGAGACCCTACGAGCAGTACTTC,CASSDRGRPYEQYF
.,TRBJ1-2,.,TRBV28,TGTGCCAGCAGTCAAGAAGGGGCCAGTCTAACAGGGGGCTACACCTTC,CASSQEGASLTGGYTF
TRBD1,TRBJ1-2,.,TRBV4-3,TGCGCCAGCAGCCAAGGGGGACAGCACCTCCCCTATGGCTACACCTTC,CASSQGGQHLPYGYTF
.,TRBJ2-7,.,TRBV11-2,TGTGCCAGCAGACCGGGGGGCGCCGCCTACGAGCAGTACTTC,CASRPGGAAYEQYF
TRBD1,TRBJ1-6,.,TRBV5-4,TGTGCCAGCAGCCTCGATCCCGGGACAGGGAATTCACCCCTCCACTTT,CASSLDPGTGNSPLHF
.,TRBJ2-5,once,TRBV7-3,TGTGCCAGCAGCAACAGTTTACTAGAGACCCAGTACTTC,CASSNSLLETQYF
.,TRBJ1-2,.,TRBV4-2,TGTGCCAGCAGCCAAAACAGGGAATTAGGTGGCTACACCTTC,CASSQNRELGGYTF
.,TRBJ1-5,.,TRBV28,TGTGCCAGCTGCCAGGGAGGTCAGCCCCAGCATTTT,CASCQGGQPQHF
TRBD2,TRBJ2-7,.,TRBV5-4,TGTGCCAGCAGCCCCGGGACTAACCCCTACGAGCAGTACTTC,CASSPGTNPYEQYF
TRBD2,TRBJ2-7,few,TRBV5-1,TGCGCCAGCAGCAAACTAGCGGGGGGAGACTACGAGCAGTACTTC,CASSKLAGGDYEQYF
TRBD2,TRBJ2-3,.,TRBV7-2,TGTGCCAGCAGCTGGGGACTAGCGGGAGGAGGGGCGAATACGCAGTATTTT,CASSWGLAGGGANTQYF
TRBD2,TRBJ2-3,.,TRBV7-2,TGTGCCAGCAGCCCACGAGGGGCTAGCGGGAGGGCCGAAGATACGCAGTATTTT,CASSPRGASGRAEDTQYF
.,TRBJ1-4,.,TRBV6-5,TGTGCCAGCATGGGGCGGGATGGTAATGAAAAACTGTTTTTT,CASMGRDGNEKLFF
TRBD2,TRBJ2-1,.,TRBV10-3,TGTGCCATCAGAACTAGCGGGGACCTTACCGAGCAGTTCTTC,CAIRTSGDLTEQFF
.,TRBJ2-7,.,TRBV3-1/TRBV3-2,TGTGCCAGCAGCCAGGTCGGAGGGAGAGGGTACGAGCAGTACTTC,CASSQVGGRGYEQYF
.,TRBJ2-3,many,TRBV10-3,TGTGCCATCAGTGAGCCGACAGGGGGCACAGCGGGAGGCCCTACAGATACGCAGTATTTT,CAISEPTGGTAGGPTDTQYF
.,TRBJ2-7,.,TRBV3-1/TRBV3-2,TGTGCCAGCACCAAATACGGGATCCGGAACGAGCAGTACTTC,CASTKYGIRNEQYF